Listed here are 32 T cell receptor beta chains from one sample, sequenced in a study of blood T cell repertoires in COVID-19. Only in-frame clones appear in the TCRdb table, and some are missing; sequencing was by immunoSEQ multiplex PCR. The sample carries around 110,000 clones, roughly 85% recorded once. The sequenced sample consisted of peripheral blood. These receptors all come from a man in his forties or fifties with acute or convalescent COVID-19.

Many counts were recorded for this clone. J is TRBJ2-1 and V is TRBV20-1; 8 bases fit TRBD2. Germline assignment: CDR1 DFQATT and CDR2 SNEGSKA (reference sequence). V dropped 3 bases and J dropped 3; count of bases not matched to a gene: 7. This CDR3 contains 15 residues. The CDR3 reads CSASELAENYNEQFF. DNA for the CDR3: TGCAGTGCTAGTGAACTAGCGGAGAACTACAATGAGCAGTTCTTC.

The gene calls are TRBV9 and TRBJ2-7; D may be TRBD2 (6 bases). The germline CDR1 and CDR2 sequences are SGDLS and YYNGEE. The V gene lost 0 bases and the J gene lost 5 bases, with 12 bases spanning the gap. This CDR3 has 14 amino acids. The CDR3 spells CASSVEGGSDEQYF. CDR3 coding DNA: TGTGCCAGCAGCGTAGAAGGAGGGAGCGACGAGCAGTACTTC.

This rearrangement joins TRBV2 to TRBJ2-1; 7 bases map to TRBD1. Germline V lookup: CDR1 SNHLY, CDR2 FYNNEI. The V and J ends lost 7 bases and 8 bases, in that order; junction bases with no gene match: 29. The CDR3 has 20 residues. The DNA for the CDR3 is TGTGCCAGCAAATTTGGGACCGGGACAGTGGTCCCGACCGGTTACGATGAGCAGTTCTTC. Protein product: CASKFGTGTVVPTGYDEQFF.

This clone was found a few times. The chain couples TRBV30 to TRBJ2-7; TRBD2 matches 11 bases. The V gene's germline CDR1 is GTSNPN and CDR2 SVGIG (reference sequence). CDR3 length: 15 amino acids. The ends lost 2 bases at V and 8 bases at J; junction bases unmatched: 11. The CDR3, as DNA: TGTGCCTGGAGTTTTAGCGGGGGGGCGTCTGGGAAGCAGTACTTC. It is translated as CAWSFSGGASGKQYF.

The chain recombines TRBV20-1 with TRBJ2-5, with 8 bases fitting TRBD2. CDR1 and CDR2 from the germline V gene are DFQATT and SNEGSKA (reference sequence). The trim removed 3 bases at V and 2 bases at J, leaving 8 bases unmatched. There are 15 residues in the CDR3. The CDR3 DNA reads as TGCAGTGCTAGTATCCCTAGCGGGTGGCAAGAGACCCAGTACTTC. Encoded protein: CSASIPSGWQETQYF.

This rearrangement joins TRBV30 to TRBJ1-2, with D possibly matching TRBD1 (5 bases). In germline, CDR1 is GTSNPN, CDR2 SVGIG (reference sequence). V lost 0 bases to trimming and J lost 4 bases, with 6 bases between them. The CDR3 has 12 residues. CDR3 DNA sequence: TGTGCCTGGAGTGTACAGGTCTATGGCTACACCTTC. Translation gives CAWSVQVYGYTF.

With respect to this clone: Relative to the germline gene, one junction end is altered; a read error may explain this. V is TRBV10-3 and J is TRBJ2-1, with 11 positions matching TRBD2. The CDR3 is 16 residues long. The germline gives CDR1 ENHRY, CDR2 SYGVKD. The CDR3 bases are TGTGCCATCAGTCAGTCGACTAGCGGGACAAAAGTGGAGCAGTTCTTC. Protein product: CAISQSTSGTKVEQFF.

This clone was detected only once. The gene calls are TRBV2 and TRBJ2-3; D remains ambiguous. Germline V gene lookup returns CDR1 SNHLY and CDR2 FYNNEI. The CDR3 contains 14 residues. Trimming cost V 2 bases and J 1 base, with 7 bases left between them. CDR3 sequence (DNA): TGTGCCAGCAGTGAAACGCGAGGCACAGATACGCAGTATTTT. Amino acid sequence: CASSETRGTDTQYF.

The chain employs TRBV3-1 (or the pseudogene TRBV3-2) and TRBJ2-3; 11 bases are a match to TRBD1. After removal of 4 bases from V and 4 bases from J, the junction contained 10 bases not matched to a gene. In germline, CDR1 is LGHDT, CDR2 YNNKEL (reference sequence). The CDR3 is 17 residues long. The CDR3: CASSRSTPGQGADTQYF. The CDR3 bases are TGTGCCAGCAGCCGGAGTACCCCGGGACAGGGGGCAGATACGCAGTATTTT.

This clone came up a few times. This chain uses TRBV29-1 with TRBJ1-2; D is uncertain. This CDR3 spans 13 amino acids. The V gene's germline CDR1 is SQVTM and CDR2 ANQGSEA. V gave up 3 bases and J gave up 3 bases, with 11 bases separating them. DNA for the CDR3: TGCAGCGTTGAGTGGCGGGAAGACTATGGCTACACCTTC. This codes for CSVEWREDYGYTF.

The rearrangement joins TRBV7-2 to TRBJ1-2; tentatively, D is TRBD1 (6 bases). V was clipped by 5 bases and J by 7 bases, with 14 bases between them. CDR1 is SGHTA, CDR2 FQGNSA, per germline. The CDR3 runs 13 residues. For the CDR3, the DNA is TGTGCCAGCAGCCTTGGGGGGGCGCCTGGCTACACCTTC. As protein: CASSLGGAPGYTF. The full variable domain, rest sourced from reference TRBV7-2 and TRBJ1-2, is GAGVSQSPSNKVTEKGKDVELRCDPISGHTALYWYRQSLGQGLEFLIYFQGNSAPDKSGLPSDRFSAERTGGSVSTLTIQRTQQEDSAVYLCASSLGGAPGYTFGSGTRLTVV.

The V and J genes are TRBV5-1 and TRBJ1-1; D possibly corresponds to TRBD1 (6 bases). CDR1 is SGHRS and CDR2 is YFSETQ in the germline V gene. CDR3 length: 13 amino acids. Trimming cost V 4 bases and J 5 bases, with 12 bases left between them. CDR3 sequence (DNA): TGCGCCAGCAGCGGGACAAGGGGTACTGAAGCTTTCTTT. It translates to CASSGTRGTEAFF.

This clone was observed once. This sequence joins TRBV6-5 and TRBJ1-1; 12 bases align to TRBD1. Trimming cost V 8 bases and J 3 bases; bases outside gene matches: 7. From germline, CDR1 is MNHEY and CDR2 SVGAGI. This CDR3 spans 15 amino acids. The CDR3: CASGGTGGSDTEAFF. CDR3 bases: TGTGCCAGCGGCGGGACAGGGGGCTCGGACACTGAAGCTTTCTTT.

The J gene is TRBJ1-2, the V gene TRBV10-3; tentative D call: TRBD1 (6 bases). Germline CDR1 ENHRY, CDR2 SYGVKD. Trimming removed 4 bases at V and 4 bases at J, with 16 bases between. The CDR3 spans 15 residues. Here the CDR3 reads CAISVGHSGSYGYTF. Here the CDR3 DNA reads TGTGCCATCAGTGTGGGACATTCCGGTAGCTATGGCTACACCTTC.

This chain connects TRBV21-1 to TRBJ1-6. TRBV21-1 is marked as a pseudogene. CDR3 length: 14 residues. CDR3 nucleotide sequence: TGTGCCAGCAGCAACCGGACAGCGGGGTCACCCCTCCACTTT. Residues: CASSNRTAGSPLHF.

The chain carries TRBV27 and TRBJ1-3; D gene unclear. Trimming pared 5 bases from V and 8 bases from J, leaving 19 bases between. CDR1 is MNHEY and CDR2 is SMNVEV in the germline V gene (reference sequence). The CDR3 loop spans 15 amino acids. The CDR3 region has the DNA TGTGCCAGCAGTCCCTCCCTTGACGGAGGGTACACCATATATTTT. This codes for CASSPSLDGGYTIYF.

Only one count was recorded for this clone. V and J are TRBV5-1 and TRBJ2-7; 11 nucleotides agree with TRBD1. J lost 3 bases, V lost 3 bases, and 2 bases had no gene match. Looked up from germline, CDR1 is SGHRS and CDR2 is YFSETQ. This CDR3 region has 14 residues. CDR3 in DNA: TGCGCCAGCAGCTGGGGGACAGGGGGCTACGAGCAGTACTTC. Protein product: CASSWGTGGYEQYF.

The rearrangement uses TRBV3-1 (or the pseudogene TRBV3-2) and TRBJ2-7; 10 positions agree with TRBD2. V lost 4 bases to trimming and J lost 0 bases; unmatched junction nucleotides: 3. The germline V gene encodes CDR1 LGHDT and CDR2 YNNKEL (reference sequence). This CDR3 region has 15 residues. CDR3 coding DNA: TGTGCCAGCAGCCCGACTAGCGGGTTCTCCTACGAGCAGTACTTC. Translating it yields CASSPTSGFSYEQYF.

The chain carries TRBV2 and TRBJ1-5; a weak D match, TRBD1 (6 bases). From germline, CDR1 is SNHLY and CDR2 FYNNEI. The V end lost 6 bases, the J end lost 4 bases, and 10 bases lay between the germline ends. This CDR3 spans 13 amino acids. In DNA, the CDR3 is TGTGCCAGCAGCAGGGGACCTAATCAGCCCCAGCATTTT. Protein sequence: CASSRGPNQPQHF.

This sequence joins TRBV3-1 (or the pseudogene TRBV3-2) and TRBJ1-4; D unresolved. The germline CDR1 and CDR2 sequences are LGHDT and YNNKEL (reference sequence). V was clipped by 0 bases and J by 6 bases, with 11 bases between them. CDR3 length: 15 residues. The CDR3 DNA reads TGTGCCAGCAGCCAAGATAGGCAGGCCTATGAAAAACTGTTTTTT. Translation: CASSQDRQAYEKLFF.

V gene TRBV12-2 combines with J gene TRBJ1-5. TRBV12-2 is recorded as a pseudogene. This CDR3 has 16 residues. The CDR3 sequence is CASRLGRLVGNQPQHF. The DNA for the CDR3 is TGTGCAAGTCGCTTAGGGAGGTTAGTGGGCAATCAGCCCCAGCATTTT.

The chain links TRBV5-8 to TRBJ1-1; 12 bases are shared with TRBD1. V lost 4 bases, J lost 5 bases, and 9 bases stayed unmatched. The CDR3 has 16 residues. Germline CDR1 is SGHTS and CDR2 is YDEGEE. As DNA, the CDR3 is TGTGCCAGCAGCCCGGGGACAGGGGGCGCATGGACTGAAGCTTTCTTT. This gives the protein CASSPGTGGAWTEAFF.

This clone was seen just once. The V gene is TRBV7-9, the J gene TRBJ1-4; 10 nucleotides align to TRBD1. V shed 4 bases, J shed 8 bases, and the junction held 4 bases outside the gene matches. The CDR3 contains 14 residues. Germline values: CDR1 SEHNR, CDR2 FQNEAQ (reference sequence). The CDR3 coding sequence is TGTGCCAGCAGCTCGGACAGGGGGGTCGAAAAACTGTTTTTT. It codes for CASSSDRGVEKLFF.

The chain has TRBV27 and TRBJ2-3; the match to TRBD1 covers 9 bases. Germline V gene lookup returns CDR1 MNHEY and CDR2 SMNVEV (reference sequence). Trimming at V came to 6 bases and at J to 5 bases, leaving 9 bases not matched to a gene. CDR3 length: 15 residues. The CDR3 region is CASRYAGQGQDTQYF. DNA for the CDR3: TGTGCCAGCAGATATGCCGGACAGGGGCAAGATACGCAGTATTTT.

The chain links TRBV12-3 or TRBV12-4 to TRBJ1-4; perhaps TRBD1 as D (6 bases). This CDR3 is built from 13 residues. Trimming took 6 bases from V and 8 from J, leaving 13 bases between them. The CDR3 sequence: CASREQGREKLFF. CDR3 nucleotide sequence: TGTGCCAGCAGGGAACAGGGACGAGAAAAACTGTTTTTT.

The V and J genes are TRBV4-3 and TRBJ1-6; 8 bases fit TRBD1. Trimming at V came to 0 bases and at J to 10 bases, leaving 5 bases not matched to a gene. The CDR3 is made up of 15 amino acids. Germline V lookup: CDR1 LGHNA, CDR2 YSLEER. The CDR3 bases are TGCGCCAGCAGCCAAGAGACAGGGGATGTATCACCCCTCCACTTT. Encoded protein: CASSQETGDVSPLHF.

The rearrangement joins TRBV9 to TRBJ1-5; D ambiguous. This CDR3 has 15 residues. CDR1 is SGDLS, CDR2 YYNGEE, per germline. The ends were cut back, 0 bases at V and 0 bases at J, with 7 bases in the middle. CDR3 amino acids: CASSVDGYSNQPQHF. The CDR3 bases are TGTGCCAGCAGCGTAGACGGGTATAGCAATCAGCCCCAGCATTTT.

Worth noting for this clone: At one end the junction does not follow the germline gene, possibly because of a read error. The chain combines TRBV4-3 with TRBJ2-2, with unresolved D. From germline, CDR1 is LGHNA and CDR2 YSLEER. The CDR3 length is 14 residues. The chain's CDR3 is CVSRQTYGTGELFF. CDR3 coding DNA: TGCGTCAGCAGGCAGACTTACGGCACCGGGGAGCTGTTTTTT.

This chain uses TRBV5-1 with TRBJ2-1, with 8 bases that match TRBD2. The germline V gene encodes CDR1 SGHRS and CDR2 YFSETQ. V lost 1 base to trimming and J lost 2 bases; unmatched junction nucleotides: 2. This CDR3 comprises 15 residues. CDR3 region: CASSLQAGAYNEQFF. DNA of the CDR3: TGCGCCAGCAGCTTGCAAGCGGGAGCCTACAATGAGCAGTTCTTC.

The chain recombines TRBV27 with TRBJ2-7, with D perhaps matching TRBD2 (5 bases). Germline V lookup: CDR1 MNHEY, CDR2 SMNVEV (reference sequence). V lost 5 bases and J lost 0, with 11 bases in between. The CDR3 loop spans 14 amino acids. The CDR3 sequence is CASSPRLSSYEQYF. CDR3 bases: TGTGCCAGCAGTCCGCGACTAAGCTCCTACGAGCAGTACTTC.

The chain employs TRBV30 and TRBJ1-2; D perhaps matches TRBD1 (6 bases). Germline CDR1 and CDR2: GTSNPN and SVGIG (reference sequence). Trimming stripped 2 bases from V and 1 base from J, with 11 bases between. This CDR3 is built from 14 residues. CDR3 amino acids: CAWSSDSLNYGYTF. The CDR3 nucleotides read TGTGCCTGGAGTTCGGACAGTCTTAACTATGGCTACACCTTC.

This clone was counted once. The genes are TRBV7-9 and TRBJ1-6, with D possibly TRBD1 on 5 matching bases. V lost 5 bases, J lost 6 bases, and 11 bases lay in between. The CDR3 has 14 residues. Germline V gene lookup returns CDR1 SEHNR and CDR2 FQNEAQ (reference sequence). The CDR3 loop reads CASSAGLLNSPLHF. The CDR3 DNA reads as TGTGCCAGCAGCGCGGGGCTCCTTAATTCACCCCTCCACTTT. The full variable domain, its missing parts supplied by reference TRBV7-9 and TRBJ1-6, is DTGVSQNPRHKITKRGQNVTFRCDPISEHNRLYWYRQTLGQGPEFLTYFQNEAQLEKSRLLSDRFSAERPKGSFSTLEIQRTEQGDSAMYLCASSAGLLNSPLHFGNGTRLTVT.